These 3 T cell receptor delta chains were sequenced from one sample in a study of Vδ1+ human thymocytes (dated by TCRdb to 2017 to 2018). The instrument given in TCRdb is Illumina MiSeq. RNA extraction was carried out with the RNeasy mini kit, and reverse transcription was then done using Superscript III. CDR3 amplicons were generated by multiplex PCR with pooled V-gene forward primers and a constant-region reverse primer carrying Illumina adaptor overhangs. For TCRdb, the public reads were processed anew by CATT, and duplicate DNA sequences were folded into one row. The sample table lists tens of thousands of delta-chain clones, approximately 8.8% of them with a count of one. 0.8% to 1% of the sample is in the top ten clones. These receptors' antigens are unknown. The research as a whole found: Thymic TRG and TRD repertoires appeared highly polyclonal with Gaussian CDR3 length distributions, unlike oligoclonal peripheral blood repertoires.

Sequenced sample: Vdelta1+ gamma-delta thymocytes from the thymus. The meaning of the sample's cell subset or site label: FACS-sorted CD3+ TCRalphabeta- TCRVdelta1+ TCRVdelta2- thymocytes. The source of these receptors is a child less than two years old who had congenital heart surgery.

The V and J genes are TRDV1 and TRDJ1; D is undetermined. CDR1 is TSWWSYY and CDR2 is QGS in the germline V gene. This CDR3 has 15 amino acids. Trimming removed 3 bases from V and 2 bases from J, with 13 bases in between. CDR3 sequence (DNA): TGTGCTCTTGGGGATTCTTCGTCCCTAACCGATAAACTCATCTTT. This translates into CALGDSSSLTDKLIF.

By share, this clone ranks as medium-sized (0.01 to 0.1%). J is TRDJ1 and V is TRDV2, with 11 bases that match TRDD3. The CDR3 is made up of 14 amino acids. V shed 4 bases and J 8 bases; nucleotides not matched to a gene: 8. From germline, CDR1 is GEAIGNYY and CDR2 EKD. In nucleotides, the CDR3 is TGTGCCTGTGAATGGGGGATACGTAGCCGGAAACTCATCTTT. Translating gives CACEWGIRSRKLIF.

This chain connects TRDV1 to TRDJ1; 13 bases line up with TRDD3. CDR3 length equals 16 residues. Germline assignment: CDR1 TSWWSYY and CDR2 QGS. J lost 4 bases, V lost 7 bases, and 9 bases had no gene match. CDR3 region: CALETTGGYEGDKLIF. For the CDR3, the DNA is TGTGCTCTTGAGACAACTGGGGGATACGAGGGCGATAAACTCATCTTT.